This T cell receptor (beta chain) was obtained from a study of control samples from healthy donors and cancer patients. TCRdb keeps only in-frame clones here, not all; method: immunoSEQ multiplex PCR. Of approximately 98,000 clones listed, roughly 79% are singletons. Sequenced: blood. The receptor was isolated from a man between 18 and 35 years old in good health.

CDR3 in DNA: TGTGCCAGCAGTTACGGACAGGCTTCCTACGAGCAGTACTTC. Protein product: CASSYGQASYEQYF. The chain has TRBV6-2 or TRBV6-3 and TRBJ2-7; 7 bases align to TRBD1. CDR3 size: 14 residues. After removal of 2 bases from V and 1 base from J, the junction contained 2 bases not matched to a gene. Looked up from germline, CDR1 is MNHEY and CDR2 is SVGEGT.